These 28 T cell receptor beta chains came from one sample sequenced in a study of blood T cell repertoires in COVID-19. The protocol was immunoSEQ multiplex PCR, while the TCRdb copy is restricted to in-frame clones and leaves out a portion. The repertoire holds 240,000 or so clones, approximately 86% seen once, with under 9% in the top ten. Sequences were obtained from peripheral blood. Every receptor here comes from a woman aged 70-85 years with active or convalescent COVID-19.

In DNA, the CDR3 is TGCAGCGTTACGGATGGGACTCTAGCGGGGCGACAGTACTTC. This gives the protein CSVTDGTLAGRQYF. The chain is built from TRBV29-1 and TRBJ2-7; 9 bases are a match to TRBD2. Germline-derived CDR1 and CDR2 are SQVTM and ANQGSEA. The CDR3 has 14 residues. The V and J ends lost 5 bases and 10 bases, in that order; junction bases with no gene match: 15.

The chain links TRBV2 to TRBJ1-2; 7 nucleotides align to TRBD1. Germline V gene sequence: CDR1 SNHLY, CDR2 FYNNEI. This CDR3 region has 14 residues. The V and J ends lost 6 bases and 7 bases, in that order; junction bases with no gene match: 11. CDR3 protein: CASSVDRVLAGYTF. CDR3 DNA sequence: TGTGCCAGCAGCGTAGACAGGGTACTGGCTGGCTACACCTTC.

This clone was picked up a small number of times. This chain's CDR3 is CASSPRTSGAEQYF. CDR3 nucleotides: TGTGCCAGCAGCCCACGGACTAGCGGGGCTGAGCAGTACTTC. V and J are TRBV9 and TRBJ2-7; 12 nucleotides agree with TRBD2. Looked up from germline, CDR1 is SGDLS and CDR2 is YYNGEE. The junction had 6 bases not matched to a gene; V was cut back by 4 bases and J by 7 bases. This CDR3 is 14 amino acids long.

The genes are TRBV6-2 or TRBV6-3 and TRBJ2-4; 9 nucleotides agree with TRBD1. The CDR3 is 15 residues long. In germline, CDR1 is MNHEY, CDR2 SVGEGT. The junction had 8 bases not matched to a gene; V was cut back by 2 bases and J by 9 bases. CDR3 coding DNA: TGTGCCAGCAGTTACGGGGGACAGGGTCGAGTCATTCAGTACTTC. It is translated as CASSYGGQGRVIQYF.

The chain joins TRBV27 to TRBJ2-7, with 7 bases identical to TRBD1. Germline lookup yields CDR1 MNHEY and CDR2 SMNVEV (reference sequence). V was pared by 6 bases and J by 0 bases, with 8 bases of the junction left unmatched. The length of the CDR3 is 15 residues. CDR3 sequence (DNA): TGTGCCAGCAGAAAGGGACAGACGAGCTCCTACGAGCAGTACTTC. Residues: CASRKGQTSSYEQYF.

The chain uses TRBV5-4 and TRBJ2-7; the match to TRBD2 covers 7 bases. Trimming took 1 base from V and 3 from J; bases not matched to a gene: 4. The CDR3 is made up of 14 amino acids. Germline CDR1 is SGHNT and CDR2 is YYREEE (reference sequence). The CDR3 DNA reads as TGTGCCAGCAGCTTGTTAGGCGGGGGCTACGAGCAGTACTTC. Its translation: CASSLLGGGYEQYF.

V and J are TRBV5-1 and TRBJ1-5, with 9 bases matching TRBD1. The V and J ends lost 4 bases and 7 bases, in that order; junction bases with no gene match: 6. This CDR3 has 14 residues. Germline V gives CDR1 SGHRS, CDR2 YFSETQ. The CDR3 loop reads CASSDGQGRQPQHF. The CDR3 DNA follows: TGCGCCAGCAGCGACGGACAGGGGCGACAGCCCCAGCATTTT.

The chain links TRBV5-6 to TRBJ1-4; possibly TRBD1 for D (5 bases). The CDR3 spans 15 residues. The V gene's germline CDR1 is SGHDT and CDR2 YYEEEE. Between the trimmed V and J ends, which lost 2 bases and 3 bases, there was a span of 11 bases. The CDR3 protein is CASSLVGGANEKLFF. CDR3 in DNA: TGTGCCAGCAGCTTAGTAGGAGGGGCTAATGAAAAACTGTTTTTT.

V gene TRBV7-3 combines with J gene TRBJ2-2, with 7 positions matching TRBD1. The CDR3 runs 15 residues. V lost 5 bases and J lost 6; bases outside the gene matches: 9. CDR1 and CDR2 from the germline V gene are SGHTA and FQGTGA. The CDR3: CASSLGTVRSGELFF. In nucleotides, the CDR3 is TGTGCCAGCAGCCTCGGGACAGTCCGTTCCGGGGAGCTGTTTTTT.

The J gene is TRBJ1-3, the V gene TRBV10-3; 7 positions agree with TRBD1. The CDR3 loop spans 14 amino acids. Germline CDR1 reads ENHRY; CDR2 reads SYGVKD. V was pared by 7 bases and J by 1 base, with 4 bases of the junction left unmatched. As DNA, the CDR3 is TGTGCCATCAAGGGACAGACGTCTGGAAACACCATATATTTT. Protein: CAIKGQTSGNTIYF.

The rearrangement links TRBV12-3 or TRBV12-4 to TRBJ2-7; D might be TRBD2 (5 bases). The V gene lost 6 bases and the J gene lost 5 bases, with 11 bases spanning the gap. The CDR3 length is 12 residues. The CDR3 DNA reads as TGTGCCAGCAGCCCAACTAGGAACGAGCAGTACTTC. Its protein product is CASSPTRNEQYF.

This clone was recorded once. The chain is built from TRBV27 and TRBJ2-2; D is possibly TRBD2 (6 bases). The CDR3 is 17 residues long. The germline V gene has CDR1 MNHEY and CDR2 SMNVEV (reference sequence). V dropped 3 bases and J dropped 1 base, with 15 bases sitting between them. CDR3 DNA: TGTGCCAGCAGTTTTCTCGGAGGGACTGTGAACACCGGGGAGCTGTTTTTT. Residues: CASSFLGGTVNTGELFF.

The CDR3 is CAISESSDNQPQHF. The CDR3 nucleotides read TGTGCCATCAGTGAGTCGTCAGACAATCAGCCCCAGCATTTT. V usage is TRBV10-3 and J usage is TRBJ1-5; no reliable D call. The germline V gene has CDR1 ENHRY and CDR2 SYGVKD. CDR3 length equals 14 residues. Trimming removed 0 bases at V and 3 bases at J, with 6 bases between.

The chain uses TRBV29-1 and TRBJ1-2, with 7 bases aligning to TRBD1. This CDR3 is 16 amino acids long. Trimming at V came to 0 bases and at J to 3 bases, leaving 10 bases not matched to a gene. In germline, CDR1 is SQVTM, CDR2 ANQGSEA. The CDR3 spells CSVEEPPTGSDYGYTF. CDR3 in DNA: TGCAGCGTTGAAGAGCCCCCGACAGGGAGCGACTATGGCTACACCTTC.

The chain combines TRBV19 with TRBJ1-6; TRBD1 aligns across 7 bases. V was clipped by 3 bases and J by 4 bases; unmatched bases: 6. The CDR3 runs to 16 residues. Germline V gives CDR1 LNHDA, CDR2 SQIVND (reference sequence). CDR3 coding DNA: TGTGCCAGTAGTATTGCGGCAGGGGGATATAATTCACCCCTCCACTTT. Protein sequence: CASSIAAGGYNSPLHF.

DNA for the CDR3: TGTGCCAGCAGCTTAGGCGGCGGAGTACAGGGCGGTGGGCAGCCCCAGCATTTT. Protein: CASSLGGGVQGGGQPQHF. The chain uses TRBV13 and TRBJ1-5, with D possibly TRBD1 on 6 matching bases. Germline values: CDR1 PRHDT, CDR2 FYEKMQ (reference sequence). The CDR3 sequence is 18 residues long. V was pared by 0 bases and J by 7 bases, with 22 bases between.

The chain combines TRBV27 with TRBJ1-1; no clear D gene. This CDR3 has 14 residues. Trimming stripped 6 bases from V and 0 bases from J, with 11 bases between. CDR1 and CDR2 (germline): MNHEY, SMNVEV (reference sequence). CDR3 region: CASSRLTMNTEAFF. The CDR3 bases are TGTGCCAGCAGCAGACTGACGATGAACACTGAAGCTTTCTTT.

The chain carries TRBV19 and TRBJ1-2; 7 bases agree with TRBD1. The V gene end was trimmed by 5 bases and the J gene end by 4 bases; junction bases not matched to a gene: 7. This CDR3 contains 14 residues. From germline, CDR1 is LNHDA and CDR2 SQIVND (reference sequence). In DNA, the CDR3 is TGTGCCAGTAGTGGGGGACAGACCCTCTATGGCTACACCTTC. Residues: CASSGGQTLYGYTF.

CDR3 nucleotide sequence: TGTGCCAGCAGCACCTCAACAGGGCGGGGGTTGACTGAAGCTTTCTTT. Translated: CASSTSTGRGLTEAFF. The V gene is TRBV2, the J gene TRBJ1-1, with D perhaps matching TRBD1 (6 bases). The V end lost 6 bases, the J end lost 5 bases, and 22 bases lay between the germline ends. The CDR3 runs 16 residues. Germline assignment: CDR1 SNHLY and CDR2 FYNNEI.

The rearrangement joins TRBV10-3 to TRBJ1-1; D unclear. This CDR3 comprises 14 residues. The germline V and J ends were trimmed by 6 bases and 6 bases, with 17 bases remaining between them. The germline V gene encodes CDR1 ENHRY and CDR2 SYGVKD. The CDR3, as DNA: TGTGCCATCAGAGGACGGGGAGAGGTAGCTGAAGCTTTCTTT. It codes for CAIRGRGEVAEAFF.

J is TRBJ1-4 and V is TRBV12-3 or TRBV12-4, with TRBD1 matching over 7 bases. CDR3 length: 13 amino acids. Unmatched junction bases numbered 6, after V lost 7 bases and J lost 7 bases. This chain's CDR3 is CASNKGAGEKLFF. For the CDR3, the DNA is TGTGCCAGCAACAAGGGGGCGGGTGAAAAACTGTTTTTT.

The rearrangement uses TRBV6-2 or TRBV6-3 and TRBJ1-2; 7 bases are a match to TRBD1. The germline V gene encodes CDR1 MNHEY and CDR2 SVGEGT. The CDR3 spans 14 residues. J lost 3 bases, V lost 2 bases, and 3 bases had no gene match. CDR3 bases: TGTGCCAGCAGTTACCCCGGGACAGACTATGGCTACACCTTC. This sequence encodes CASSYPGTDYGYTF.

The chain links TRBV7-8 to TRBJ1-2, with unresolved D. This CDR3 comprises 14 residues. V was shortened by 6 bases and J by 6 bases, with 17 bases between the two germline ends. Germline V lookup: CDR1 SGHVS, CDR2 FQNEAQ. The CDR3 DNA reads TGTGCCAGCAGTAGCACAAAAGTTTCAGATGGCTACACCTTC. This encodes CASSSTKVSDGYTF.

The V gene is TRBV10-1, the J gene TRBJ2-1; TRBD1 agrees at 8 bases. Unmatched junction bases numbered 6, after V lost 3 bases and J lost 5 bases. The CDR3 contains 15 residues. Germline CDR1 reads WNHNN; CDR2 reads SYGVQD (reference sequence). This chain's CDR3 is CASSDARGLNNEQFF. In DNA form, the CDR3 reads TGCGCCAGCAGTGACGCCAGGGGGCTGAACAATGAGCAGTTCTTC.

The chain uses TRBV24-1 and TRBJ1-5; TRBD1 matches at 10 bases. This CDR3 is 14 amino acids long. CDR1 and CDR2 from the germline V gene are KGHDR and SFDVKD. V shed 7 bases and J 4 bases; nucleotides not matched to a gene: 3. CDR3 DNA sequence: TGTGCCACCAGCCCGGGACAGGGGAATCAGCCCCAGCATTTT. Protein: CATSPGQGNQPQHF.

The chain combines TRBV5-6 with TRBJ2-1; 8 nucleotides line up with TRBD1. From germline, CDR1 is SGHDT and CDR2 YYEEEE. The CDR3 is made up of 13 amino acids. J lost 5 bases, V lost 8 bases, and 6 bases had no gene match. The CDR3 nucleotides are TGTGCCAGTCAGGGGGCGGTTAACAATGAGCAGTTCTTC. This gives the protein CASQGAVNNEQFF.

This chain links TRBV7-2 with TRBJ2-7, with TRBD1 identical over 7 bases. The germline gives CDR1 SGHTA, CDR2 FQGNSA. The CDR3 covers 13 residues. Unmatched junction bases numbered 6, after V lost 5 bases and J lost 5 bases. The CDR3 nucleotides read TGTGCCAGCAGCAATGACAGGGTGAACGAGCAGTACTTC. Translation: CASSNDRVNEQYF. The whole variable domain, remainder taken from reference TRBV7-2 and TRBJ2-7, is GAGVSQSPSNKVTEKGKDVELRCDPISGHTALYWYRQSLGQGLEFLIYFQGNSAPDKSGLPSDRFSAERTGGSVSTLTIQRTQQEDSAVYLCASSNDRVNEQYFGPGTRLTVT.

CDR3 sequence reads: CASSLTHGTGKSPLHF. CDR3 nucleotides: TGTGCCAGCAGCTTAACGCACGGGACAGGCAAGTCACCCCTCCACTTT. The gene calls are TRBV11-2 and TRBJ1-6, with 8 positions matching TRBD1. V was clipped by 2 bases and J by 10 bases; unmatched bases: 10. The CDR3 has 16 residues. Germline V gene sequence: CDR1 SGHAT, CDR2 FQNNGV.